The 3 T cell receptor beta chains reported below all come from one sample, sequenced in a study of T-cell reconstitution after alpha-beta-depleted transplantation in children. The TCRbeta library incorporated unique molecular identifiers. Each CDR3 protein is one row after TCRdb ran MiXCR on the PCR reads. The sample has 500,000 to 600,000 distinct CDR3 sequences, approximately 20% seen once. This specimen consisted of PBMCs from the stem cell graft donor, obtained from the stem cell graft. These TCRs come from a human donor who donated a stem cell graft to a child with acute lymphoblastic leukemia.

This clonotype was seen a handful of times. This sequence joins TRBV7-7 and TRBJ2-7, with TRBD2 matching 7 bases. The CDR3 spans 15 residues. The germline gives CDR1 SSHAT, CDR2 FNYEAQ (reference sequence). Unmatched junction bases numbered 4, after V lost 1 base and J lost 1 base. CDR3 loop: CASSLESSGSYEQYF. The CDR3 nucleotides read TGTGCCAGCAGCTTAGAATCTAGCGGATCCTACGAGCAGTACTTC.

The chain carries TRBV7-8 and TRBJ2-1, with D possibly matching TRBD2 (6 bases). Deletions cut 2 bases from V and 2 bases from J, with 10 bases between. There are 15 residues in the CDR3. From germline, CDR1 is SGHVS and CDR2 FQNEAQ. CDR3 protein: CASSLRRDPYNEQFF. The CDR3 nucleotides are TGTGCCAGCAGCTTACGGCGGGACCCCTACAATGAGCAGTTCTTC. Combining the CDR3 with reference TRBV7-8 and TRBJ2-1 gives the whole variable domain GAGVSQSPRYKVAKRGQDVALRCDPISGHVSLFWYQQALGQGPEFLTYFQNEAQLDKSGLPSDRFFAERPEGSVSTLKIQRTQQEDSAVYLCASSLRRDPYNEQFFGPGTRLTVL.

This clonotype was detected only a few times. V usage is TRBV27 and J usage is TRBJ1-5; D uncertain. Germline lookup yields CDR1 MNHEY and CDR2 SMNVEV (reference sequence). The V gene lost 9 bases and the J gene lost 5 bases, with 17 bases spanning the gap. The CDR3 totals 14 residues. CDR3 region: CASPRGTLYQPQHF. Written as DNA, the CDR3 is TGTGCCAGTCCCCGAGGCACTCTCTATCAGCCCCAGCATTTT.